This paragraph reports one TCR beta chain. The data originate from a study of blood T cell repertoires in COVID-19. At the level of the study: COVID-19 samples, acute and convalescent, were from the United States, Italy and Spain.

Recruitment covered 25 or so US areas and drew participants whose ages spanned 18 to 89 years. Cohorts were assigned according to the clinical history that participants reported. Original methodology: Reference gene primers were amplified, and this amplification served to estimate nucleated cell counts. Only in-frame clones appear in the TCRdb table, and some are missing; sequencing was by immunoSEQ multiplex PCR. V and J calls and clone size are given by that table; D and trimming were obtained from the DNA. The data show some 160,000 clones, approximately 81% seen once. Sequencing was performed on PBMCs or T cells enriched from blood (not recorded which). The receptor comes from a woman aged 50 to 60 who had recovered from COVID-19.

The DNA for the CDR3 is TGTGCCAGCAGCTTAATGCAGCGGGCAGAGACCCAGTACTTC. It specifies CASSLMQRAETQYF. The chain employs TRBV7-2 and TRBJ2-5; D perhaps matches TRBD2 (6 bases). V was trimmed by 2 bases and J by 4 bases, leaving 11 bases between them. Germline V gene data show CDR1 as SGHTA and CDR2 as FQGNSA. The CDR3 is 14 amino acids.